Presented here are 13 T cell receptor beta chains from one specimen sequenced in a study of cytomegalovirus exposure and HLA in healthy donors. The PCR had 60 Vbeta and 13 Jbeta primers. Libraries were prepared by immunoSEQ multiplex PCR; TCRdb keeps only in-frame clonotypes and omits some of them. The data hold approximately 150,000 clones, with just over 65% observed a single time. The material sequenced was PBMCs. These receptors originate from a woman aged 55-69 years in good health and CMV-seronegative.

Details on this clone: This sample includes further DNA sequences coding for the same CDR3. This chain uses TRBV7-2 with TRBJ2-1; a weak D match, TRBD2 (6 bases). Germline values: CDR1 SGHTA, CDR2 FQGNSA. Trimming took off 0 bases at V and 2 bases at J, with 8 bases between the two ends. The CDR3 covers 15 residues. CDR3 protein: CASSLAGGPYNEQFF. CDR3 DNA sequence: TGTGCCAGCAGCTTAGCGGGAGGCCCCTACAATGAGCAGTTCTTC.

Only one count was recorded for this clone. The rearrangement uses TRBV7-6 and TRBJ1-2; the D gene is possibly TRBD1 (5 bases). Per germline, CDR1 SGHVS and CDR2 FNYEAQ. The CDR3 extends over 13 amino acids. V lost 1 base and J 6 bases, leaving 9 bases between the germline ends. This chain's CDR3 is CASSLGSGNGYTF. In DNA form, the CDR3 reads TGTGCCAGCAGCTTAGGGTCAGGGAATGGCTACACCTTC.

J is TRBJ1-1 and V is TRBV11-2; D remains unclear. Per germline, CDR1 SGHAT and CDR2 FQNNGV. This CDR3 has 15 residues. V was pared by 0 bases and J by 4 bases, with 12 bases between. The CDR3 region is CASSLEPSGVTEAFF. Here the CDR3 DNA reads TGTGCCAGCAGCTTAGAACCATCGGGAGTCACTGAAGCTTTCTTT.

This clone was seen a handful of times. This chain connects TRBV28 to TRBJ2-3; the match to TRBD1 covers 10 bases. Germline V lookup: CDR1 MDHEN, CDR2 SYDVKM. This CDR3 spans 15 amino acids. Losses at the gene ends were 1 base for V and 4 bases for J; bases not matched to a gene: 2. CDR3 region: CASSLFGQGADTQYF. The CDR3 bases are TGTGCCAGCAGTTTATTTGGACAGGGGGCAGATACGCAGTATTTT.

The chain joins TRBV7-8 to TRBJ2-5, with 12 bases identical to TRBD2. The J call may be wrong; the DNA end is better matched by TRBJ2-7. In germline, CDR1 is SGHVS, CDR2 FQNEAQ. CDR3 length: 15 amino acids. The DNA of the CDR3 is TGTGCCAGCAGCCCCACTAGCGGGAGGAGCGACGAGCAGTACTTC. Its protein is CASSPTSGRSDEQYF.

This clone has just one count. The V gene is TRBV7-2, the J gene TRBJ1-2; D gene ambiguous. Germline CDR1 is SGHTA and CDR2 is FQGNSA. Trimming left V 6 bases short and J 4 bases short, with 9 bases between. This CDR3 contains 12 residues. As DNA, the CDR3 is TGTGCCAGCAGGGGCACCCCCTATGGCTACACCTTC. Protein product: CASRGTPYGYTF. Together with reference TRBV7-2 and TRBJ1-2, the CDR3 gives the full variable domain: GAGVSQSPSNKVTEKGKDVELRCDPISGHTALYWYRQSLGQGLEFLIYFQGNSAPDKSGLPSDRFSAERTGGSVSTLTIQRTQQEDSAVYLCASRGTPYGYTFGSGTRLTVV.

The chain combines TRBV28 with TRBJ2-5; D unresolved. From germline, CDR1 is MDHEN and CDR2 SYDVKM. Trimming removed 6 bases at V and 5 bases at J, with 13 bases between. The CDR3 totals 13 residues. The CDR3 protein is CASRPHGEETQYF. The CDR3 DNA reads as TGTGCCAGCAGGCCGCATGGTGAGGAGACCCAGTACTTC.

The chain recombines TRBV10-3 with TRBJ1-1, with D perhaps matching TRBD1 (6 bases). The germline V gene has CDR1 ENHRY and CDR2 SYGVKD. The CDR3 consists of 11 residues. Trimming removed 7 bases at V and 7 bases at J, with 10 bases between. CDR3 sequence reads: CAIKEGGEAFF. The CDR3 DNA follows: TGTGCCATCAAAGAAGGGGGTGAAGCTTTCTTT.

This rearrangement joins TRBV7-3 to TRBJ2-1; D gene ambiguous. Looked up from germline, CDR1 is SGHTA and CDR2 is FQGTGA. The CDR3 runs to 16 residues. Trimming removed 2 bases from V and 0 bases from J, with 11 bases in between. The CDR3 spells CASSLYHGGSYNEQFF. In DNA form, the CDR3 reads TGTGCCAGCAGCTTATATCACGGCGGCTCCTACAATGAGCAGTTCTTC.

This clone appeared once. The conserved phenylalanine or tryptophan normally closing the CDR3 is absent here, so this likely arose from a read error. This rearrangement joins TRBV4-3 to TRBJ1-1; D is undetermined. This CDR3 has 15 amino acids. CDR1 is LGHNA, CDR2 YSLEER, per germline. Between the trimmed V and J ends, which lost 1 base and 1 base, there was a span of 10 bases. The CDR3 reads CASSQVGRWNTEAFL. The CDR3, as DNA: TGCGCCAGCAGCCAAGTCGGCAGGTGGAACACTGAAGCTTTCCTT.

This clone was recorded only once. The chain combines TRBV5-1 with TRBJ2-2; D gene ambiguous. Trimming took 2 bases from V and 2 from J, leaving 10 bases between them. The CDR3 has 15 residues. CDR1 is SGHRS and CDR2 is YFSETQ in the germline V gene. CDR3 bases: TGCGCCAGCAGCTTCGGAGTGATTAACACCGGGGAGCTGTTTTTT. It encodes CASSFGVINTGELFF.

V usage is TRBV6-5 and J usage is TRBJ2-7, with D possibly being TRBD2 (6 bases). The CDR3 length is 14 residues. In germline, CDR1 is MNHEY, CDR2 SVGAGI. V lost 6 bases, J lost 5 bases, and 17 bases lay in between. CDR3: CASSSNGRGNEQYF. The CDR3 bases are TGTGCCAGCAGCTCTAACGGTCGGGGGAACGAGCAGTACTTC.

The rearrangement joins TRBV6-6 to TRBJ1-1; no reliable D call. The CDR3 covers 14 residues. V was clipped by 4 bases and J by 6 bases, with 15 bases between them. Germline CDR1 is MNHNY and CDR2 is SVGAGI (reference sequence). DNA of the CDR3: TGTGCCAGCAGTTTGGGCCAGGCTTGGGCTGAAGCTTTCTTT. Translation: CASSLGQAWAEAFF.